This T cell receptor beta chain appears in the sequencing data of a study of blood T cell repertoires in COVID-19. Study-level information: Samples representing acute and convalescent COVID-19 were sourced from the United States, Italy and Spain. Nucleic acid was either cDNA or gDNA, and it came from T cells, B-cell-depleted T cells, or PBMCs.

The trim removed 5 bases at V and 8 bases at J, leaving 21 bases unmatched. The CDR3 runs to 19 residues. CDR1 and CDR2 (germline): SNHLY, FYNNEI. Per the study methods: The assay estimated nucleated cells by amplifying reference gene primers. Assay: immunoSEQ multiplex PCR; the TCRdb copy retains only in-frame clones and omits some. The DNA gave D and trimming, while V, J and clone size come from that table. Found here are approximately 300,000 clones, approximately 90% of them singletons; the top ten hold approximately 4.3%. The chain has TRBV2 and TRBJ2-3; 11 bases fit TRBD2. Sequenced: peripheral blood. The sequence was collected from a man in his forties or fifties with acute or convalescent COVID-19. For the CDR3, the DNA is TGTGCCAGCAGTCTATCACTAGCGGGGGTCCACCCGCCCTCAACTACGCAGTATTTT. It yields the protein CASSLSLAGVHPPSTTQYF. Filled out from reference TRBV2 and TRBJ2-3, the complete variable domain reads EPEVTQTPSHQVTQMGQEVILRCVPISNHLYFYWYRQILGQKVEFLVSFYNNEISEKSEIFDDQFSVERPDGSNFTLKIRSTKLEDSAMYFCASSLSLAGVHPPSTTQYFGPGTRLTVL.